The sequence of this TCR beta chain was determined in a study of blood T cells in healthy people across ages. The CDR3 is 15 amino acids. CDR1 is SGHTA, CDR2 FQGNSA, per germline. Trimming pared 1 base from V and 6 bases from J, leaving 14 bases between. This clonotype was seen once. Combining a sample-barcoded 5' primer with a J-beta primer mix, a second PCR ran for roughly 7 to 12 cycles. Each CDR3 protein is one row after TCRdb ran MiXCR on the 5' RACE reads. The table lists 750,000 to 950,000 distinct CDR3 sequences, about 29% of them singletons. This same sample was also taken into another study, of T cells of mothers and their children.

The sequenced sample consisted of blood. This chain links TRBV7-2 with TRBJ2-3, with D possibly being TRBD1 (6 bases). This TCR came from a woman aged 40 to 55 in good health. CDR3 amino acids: CASSLGGGPPDTQYF. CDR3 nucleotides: TGTGCCAGCAGCTTAGGAGGGGGACCCCCGGATACGCAGTATTTT.